Listed below are T cell receptor beta chains from one sample, sequenced in a study of T-cell reconstitution after alpha-beta-depleted transplantation in children. In TCRdb, the PCR reads were re-called with MiXCR into one record per CDR3 protein. The sample contains about 640,000 distinct CDR3 sequences, 16% of which appear only once. The sample here was PBMCs from the stem cell graft donor, taken from the stem cell graft. The receptors were sampled from a human donor who donated a stem cell graft to a child with acute myeloid leukemia. Each CDR3 is given with its conserved first and last residue. D genes are given only for firm matches. Clone size is shown for a subset of rows, as once, few, many or a class of expanded clone.

>TRBJ1-5|.|13|TRBV7-6|.
CASSPELGQPQHF
TGTGCCAGCAGCCCAGAACTGGGGCAGCCCCAGCATTTT
>TRBJ2-3|.|17|TRBV11-1|.
CASSPGGGPPSADTQYF
TGTGCCAGCAGCCCAGGCGGTGGGCCTCCTTCTGCAGATACGCAGTATTTT
>TRBJ1-2|.|14|TRBV7-2|few
CASSSGRGANGYTF
TGTGCCAGCAGCTCGGGGCGGGGGGCTAATGGCTACACCTTC
>TRBJ1-1|.|13|TRBV12-3/TRBV12-4|many
CASSWQGNTEAFF
TGTGCCAGCAGTTGGCAGGGAAACACTGAAGCTTTCTTT
>TRBJ2-5|.|16|TRBV10-3|.
CAISESDSYVLGTQYF
TGTGCCATCAGTGAGTCGGACAGTTACGTTCTAGGGACCCAGTACTTC
>TRBJ2-2|.|16|TRBV7-2|many
CASSTPPGQNTGELFF
TGTGCCAGCAGCACACCCCCGGGGCAGAACACCGGGGAGCTGTTTTTT
>TRBJ2-1|TRBD2|15|TRBV24-1|many
CATSDFGGGSYEQFF
TGTGCCACCAGTGATTTTGGCGGGGGGAGCTATGAGCAGTTCTTC
>TRBJ2-7|TRBD1|14|TRBV6-1|many
CASSDWTGSYEQYF
TGTGCCAGCAGTGATTGGACAGGATCGTACGAGCAGTACTTC
>TRBJ2-1|.|13|TRBV4-2|many
CASSPLAANEQFF
TGTGCCAGCAGCCCTTTAGCGGCAAATGAGCAGTTCTTC
>TRBJ2-7|.|13|TRBV20-1|few
CSASRGLSYEQYF
TGCAGTGCTAGCCGGGGGCTCTCCTACGAGCAGTACTTC
>TRBJ2-3|TRBD2|16|TRBV29-1|.
CSVESGGAVGTDTQYF
TGCAGCGTTGAAAGCGGGGGGGCAGTTGGCACAGATACGCAGTATTTT
>TRBJ2-1|.|15|TRBV7-3|.
CASSLGMLGVAEQFF
TGTGCCAGCAGCTTAGGAATGCTTGGGGTGGCTGAGCAGTTCTTC
>TRBJ2-3|.|14|TRBV7-2|many
CASSRGPSTDTQYF
TGTGCCAGCTCCCGGGGCCCCAGCACAGATACGCAGTATTTT
>TRBJ2-1|.|16|TRBV7-2|many
CASSFILVPSYNEQFF
TGTGCCAGCAGCTTTATATTAGTTCCCTCCTACAATGAGCAGTTCTTC
>TRBJ2-7|TRBD2|15|TRBV20-1|many
CSASPKGLPFYEQYF
TGCAGTGCTAGCCCCAAGGGACTACCCTTCTACGAGCAGTACTTC
>TRBJ2-7|TRBD1|13|TRBV30|.
CAWSRTGGDEQYF
TGTGCCTGGAGTAGAACAGGGGGCGACGAGCAGTACTTC
>TRBJ1-1|.|13|TRBV19|.
CASSIATNTEAFF
TGTGCCAGTAGTATAGCGACTAACACTGAAGCTTTCTTT
>TRBJ1-2|.|16|TRBV6-1|.
CASSDTGREGPYGYTF
TGTGCCAGCAGTGATACAGGCCGAGAAGGTCCCTATGGCTACACCTTC
>TRBJ2-5|.|14|TRBV30|few
CAWSSRGTGETQYF
TGTGCCTGGAGTAGTAGGGGGACGGGGGAGACCCAGTACTTC
>TRBJ2-2|.|18|TRBV11-1|.
CASSPAGGQYLNTGELFF
TGTGCCAGCAGCCCCGCCGGGGGACAGTACCTGAACACCGGGGAGCTGTTTTTT
>TRBJ1-6|.|15|TRBV9|.
CASSPRGAPNSPLHF
TGTGCCAGCAGCCCAAGGGGGGCCCCAAATTCACCCCTCCACTTT
>TRBJ1-4|.|13|TRBV20-1|many
CSARQGIGEKLFF
TGCAGTGCTAGACAGGGGATTGGTGAAAAACTGTTTTTT
>TRBJ2-2|TRBD2|16|TRBV20-1|.
CSARDRRGGDTGELFF
TGCAGTGCTAGAGATAGGCGCGGGGGAGACACCGGGGAGCTGTTTTTT
>TRBJ2-1|TRBD2|18|TRBV4-1|many
CASSQAQGLAGGVNEQFF
TGCGCCAGCAGCCAGGCCCAGGGGCTAGCGGGGGGTGTCAATGAGCAGTTCTTC
>TRBJ2-3|TRBD2|16|TRBV7-2|many
CASSLRTSGGTDTQYF
TGTGCCAGCAGCCTCAGGACTAGCGGGGGCACAGATACGCAGTATTTT
>TRBJ1-5|.|14|TRBV20-1|.
CSAKRVDINQPQHF
TGCAGTGCTAAAAGGGTGGATATCAATCAGCCCCAGCATTTT
>TRBJ1-5|.|14|TRBV6-1|few
CASSRDGAFQPQHF
TGTGCCAGCTCCCGGGACGGGGCTTTTCAGCCCCAGCATTTT
>TRBJ2-5|.|18|TRBV11-2|once
CASSLVLSSAGAGETQYF
TGTGCCAGCAGCTTAGTTCTCTCTAGCGCCGGGGCCGGGGAGACCCAGTACTTC